This T cell receptor (beta chain) came from a study of blood T cell repertoires in COVID-19 (dated by TCRdb to the early 2020s). Regarding the research as a whole: Samples from collaborators originated in the United States, Italy and Spain and spanned both the acute and convalescent phases of COVID-19. Sample metadata almost always included a de-identified subject ID, COVID-19 status, age in years and sex. The material from the prospective study consisted of cDNA or gDNA derived from T cells, B-cell-depleted T cells, or PBMCs. Where available, HLA class I and class II types were taken from metadata supplied by the sample provider and were not determined by assay-based typing. A freely available public database, intended as a resource for researchers studying the immune response to SARS-CoV-2, is where the repertoires were released. The dataset comprised deeply sampled blood TCRbeta repertoires from subjects exposed to, actively infected with, or recovered from COVID-19. The samples were drawn from two sources: the first 160 participants of the ongoing ImmuneRACE study, and fewer than 1,500 subjects contributed by 6 global collaborators. Overall study outcomes, separate from this receptor: The quantity of clinical and demographic metadata differed by source and by participant and was supplied without curation.

One collaborating source in Seattle enrolled patients during active infection and followed them longitudinally through the course of disease. The collaborating institutions used their own protocols to collect whole blood in K2EDTA tubes. For TCRbeta analysis, collaborators shipped samples as frozen whole blood, isolated PBMCs, or DNA extracted from either of those sample types. Between the V and J ends, shortened by 0 bases and 7 bases respectively, the junction contains 12 bases. From its cysteine to its phenylalanine, the CDR3 spans 14 amino acids. CDR3 DNA is the only sequence kept; it has 42 bases, read in frame from the first base. Via the germline V gene (reference sequence), CDR1 is LNHNV and CDR2 YYDKDF. TCRbeta CDR3 regions were amplified from genomic DNA using the immunoSEQ Assay, a bias-controlled multiplex PCR. Turning to the authors' computational methods: Nucleated cell counts per sample were estimated from amplification of reference gene primers within the assay. To quantify the absolute abundance of each unique TCRbeta CDR3 rearrangement, sequence reads were collapsed and filtered. For each sample, productive Simpson clonality was calculated as the square root of Simpson's diversity index across productive rearrangements. Entries here come from immuneACCESS through TCRdb and include only in-frame sequences with V and J called. Some clones fail to appear in such tables; in the studies checked, an unresolved V gene covers under half of the shortfall, and the cause of the remainder is unknown. The V and J calls and clone size were taken over from that table, and D and trimming were inferred from the DNA. For this sample the table gives around 200,000 clones, of which over 80% were detected only once. The ten largest clones represent about 7% of the sample.

As concerns this clone: It lacks a known antigen. No much larger clonotype is one base removed from it; base qualities were not supplied.

This sequence was found in a woman in her 40s with COVID-19, enrolled during active disease. The specimen was peripheral blood. Recombination linked TRBV15 to TRBJ2-5; TRBD1 could be the D gene, as 5 bases match. The CDR3 reads CATSRDAGPVTQYF. The DNA sequence is as follows: TGTGCCACCAGCAGAGATGCAGGGCCTGTGACCCAGTACTTC.